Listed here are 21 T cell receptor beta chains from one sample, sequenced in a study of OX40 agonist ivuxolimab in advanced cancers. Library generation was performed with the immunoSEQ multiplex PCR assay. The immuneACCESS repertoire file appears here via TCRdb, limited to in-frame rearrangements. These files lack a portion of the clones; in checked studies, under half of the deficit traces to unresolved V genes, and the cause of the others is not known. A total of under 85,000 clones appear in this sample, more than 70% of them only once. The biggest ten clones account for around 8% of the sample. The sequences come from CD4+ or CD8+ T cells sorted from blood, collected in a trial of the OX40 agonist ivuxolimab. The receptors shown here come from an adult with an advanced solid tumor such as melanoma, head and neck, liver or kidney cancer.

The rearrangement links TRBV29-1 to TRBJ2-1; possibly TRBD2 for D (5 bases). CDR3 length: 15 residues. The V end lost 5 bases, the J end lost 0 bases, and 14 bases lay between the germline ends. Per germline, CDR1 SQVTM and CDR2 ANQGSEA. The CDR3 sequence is CSVTKSGSSYNEQFF. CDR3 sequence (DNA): TGCAGCGTTACTAAAAGCGGTAGCTCCTACAATGAGCAGTTCTTC.

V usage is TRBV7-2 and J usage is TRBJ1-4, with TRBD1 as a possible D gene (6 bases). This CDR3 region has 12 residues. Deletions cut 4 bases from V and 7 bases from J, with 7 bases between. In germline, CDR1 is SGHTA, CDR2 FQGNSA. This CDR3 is CASSSQGEKLFF. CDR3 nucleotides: TGTGCCAGCAGCTCACAGGGTGAAAAACTGTTTTTT.

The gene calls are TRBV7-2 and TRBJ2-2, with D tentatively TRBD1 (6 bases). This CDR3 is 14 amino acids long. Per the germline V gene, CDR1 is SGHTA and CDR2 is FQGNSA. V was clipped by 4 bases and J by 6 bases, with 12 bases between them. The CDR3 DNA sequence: TGTGCCAGCAGCTCCACAGGGTGGTCCGGGGAGCTGTTTTTT. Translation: CASSSTGWSGELFF.

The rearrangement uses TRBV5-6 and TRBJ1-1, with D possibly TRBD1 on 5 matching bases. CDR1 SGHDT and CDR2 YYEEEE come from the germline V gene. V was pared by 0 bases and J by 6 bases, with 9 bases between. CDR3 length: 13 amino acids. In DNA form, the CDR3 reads TGTGCCAGCAGCTTGGGGTGGGGACCTGAAGCTTTCTTT. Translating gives CASSLGWGPEAFF.

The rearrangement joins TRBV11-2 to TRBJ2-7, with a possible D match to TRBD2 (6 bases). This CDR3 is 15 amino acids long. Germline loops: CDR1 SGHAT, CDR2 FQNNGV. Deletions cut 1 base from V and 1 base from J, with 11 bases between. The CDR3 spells CASSLGAGRSYEQYF. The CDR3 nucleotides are TGTGCCAGCAGCTTAGGAGCGGGCCGATCCTACGAGCAGTACTTC.

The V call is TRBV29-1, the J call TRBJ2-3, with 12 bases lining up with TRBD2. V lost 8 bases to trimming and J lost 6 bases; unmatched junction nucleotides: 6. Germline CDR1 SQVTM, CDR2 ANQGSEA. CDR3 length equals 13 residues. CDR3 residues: CSSRLAGADTQYF. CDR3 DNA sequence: TGCAGCTCCAGACTAGCGGGAGCGGATACGCAGTATTTT.

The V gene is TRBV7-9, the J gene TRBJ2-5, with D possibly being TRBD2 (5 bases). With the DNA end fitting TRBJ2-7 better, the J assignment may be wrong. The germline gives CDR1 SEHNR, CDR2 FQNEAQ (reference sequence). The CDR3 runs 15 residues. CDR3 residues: CASSSRDTIPYEQYF. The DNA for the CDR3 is TGTGCCAGCAGCTCGAGGGATACTATTCCCTACGAGCAGTACTTC.

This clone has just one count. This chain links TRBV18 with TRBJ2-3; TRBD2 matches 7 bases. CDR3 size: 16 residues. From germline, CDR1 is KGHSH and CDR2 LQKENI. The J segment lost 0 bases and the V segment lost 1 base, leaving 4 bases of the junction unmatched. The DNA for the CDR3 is TGTGCCAGCTCACCACTGTCTAGCGGAAGCACAGATACGCAGTATTTT. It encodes CASSPLSSGSTDTQYF.

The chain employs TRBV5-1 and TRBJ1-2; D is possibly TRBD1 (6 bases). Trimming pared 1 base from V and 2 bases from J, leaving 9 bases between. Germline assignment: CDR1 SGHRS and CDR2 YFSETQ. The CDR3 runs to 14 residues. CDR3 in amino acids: CASSLWQGNYGYTF. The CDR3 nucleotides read TGCGCCAGCAGCTTGTGGCAGGGGAACTATGGCTACACCTTC. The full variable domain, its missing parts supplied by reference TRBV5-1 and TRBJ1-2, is KAGVTQTPRYLIKTRGQQVTLSCSPISGHRSVSWYQQTPGQGLQFLFEYFSETQRNKGNFPGRFSGRQFSNSRSEMNVSTLELGDSALYLCASSLWQGNYGYTFGSGTRLTVV.

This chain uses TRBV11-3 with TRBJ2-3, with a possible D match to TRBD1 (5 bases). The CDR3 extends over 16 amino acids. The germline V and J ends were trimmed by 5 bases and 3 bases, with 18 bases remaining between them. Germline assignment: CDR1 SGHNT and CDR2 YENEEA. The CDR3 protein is CASSLLLNPGTDTQYF. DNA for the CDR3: TGTGCCAGCAGCCTTTTGTTAAACCCAGGGACAGATACGCAGTATTTT.

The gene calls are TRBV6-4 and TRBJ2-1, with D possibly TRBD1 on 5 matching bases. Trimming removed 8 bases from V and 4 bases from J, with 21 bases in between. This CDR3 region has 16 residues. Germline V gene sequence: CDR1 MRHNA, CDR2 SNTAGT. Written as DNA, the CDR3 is TGTGCCAGCTCCGAAGGACACTCCACCTTTTACAATGAGCAGTTCTTC. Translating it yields CASSEGHSTFYNEQFF.

The DNA for the CDR3 is TGTGCCAGCAGCTCCCGACTAGCGGGGCCCTACGAGCAGTACTTC. It encodes CASSSRLAGPYEQYF. This chain connects TRBV11-2 to TRBJ2-5, with 11 positions matching TRBD2. The DNA end favors TRBJ2-7, so the J call may be wrong. Germline assignment: CDR1 SGHAT and CDR2 FQNNGV. There are 15 residues in the CDR3.

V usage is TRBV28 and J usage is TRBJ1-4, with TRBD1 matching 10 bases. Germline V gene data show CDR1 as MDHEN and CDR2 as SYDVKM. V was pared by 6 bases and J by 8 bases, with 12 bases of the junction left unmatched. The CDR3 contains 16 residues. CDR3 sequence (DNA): TGTGCCAGCAGCCTACAAAGGGACAGGGGTCGAGAAAAACTGTTTTTT. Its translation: CASSLQRDRGREKLFF.

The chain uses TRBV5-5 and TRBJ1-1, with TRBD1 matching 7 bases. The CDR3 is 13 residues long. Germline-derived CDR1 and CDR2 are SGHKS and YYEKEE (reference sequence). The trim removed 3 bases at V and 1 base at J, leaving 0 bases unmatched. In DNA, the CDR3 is TGTGCCAGCAGCTGGGACAGGAACACTGAAGCTTTCTTT. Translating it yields CASSWDRNTEAFF.

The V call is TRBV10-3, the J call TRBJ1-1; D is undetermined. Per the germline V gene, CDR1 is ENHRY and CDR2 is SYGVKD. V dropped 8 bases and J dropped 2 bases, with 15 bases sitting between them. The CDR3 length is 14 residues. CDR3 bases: TGTGCCATCCAAAGTGCCGGAGTCAACACTGAAGCTTTCTTT. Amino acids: CAIQSAGVNTEAFF.

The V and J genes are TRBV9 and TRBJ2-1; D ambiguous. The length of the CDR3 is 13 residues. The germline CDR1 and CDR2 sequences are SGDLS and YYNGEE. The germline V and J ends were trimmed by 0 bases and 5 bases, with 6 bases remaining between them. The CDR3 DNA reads TGTGCCAGCAGCGTAGCACCAAACAATGAGCAGTTCTTC. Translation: CASSVAPNNEQFF.

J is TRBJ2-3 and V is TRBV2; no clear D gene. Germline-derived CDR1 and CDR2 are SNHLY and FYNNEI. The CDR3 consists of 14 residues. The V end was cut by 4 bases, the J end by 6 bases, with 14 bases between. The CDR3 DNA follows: TGTGCCAGCAGTGTGTTTGAGCTATCGGATACGCAGTATTTT. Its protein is CASSVFELSDTQYF.

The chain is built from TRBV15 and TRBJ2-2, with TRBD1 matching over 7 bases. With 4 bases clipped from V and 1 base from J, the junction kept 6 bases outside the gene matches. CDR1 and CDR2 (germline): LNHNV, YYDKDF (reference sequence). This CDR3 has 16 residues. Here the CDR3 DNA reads TGTGCCACCAGCAAACAGACAGGGCTGAACACCGGGGAGCTGTTTTTT. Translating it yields CATSKQTGLNTGELFF.

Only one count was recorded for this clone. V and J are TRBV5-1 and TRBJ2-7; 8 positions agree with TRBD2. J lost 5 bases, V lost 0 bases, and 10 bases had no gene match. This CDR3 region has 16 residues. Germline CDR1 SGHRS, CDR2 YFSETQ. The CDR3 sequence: CASSLGVAGGYNEQYF. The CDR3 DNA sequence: TGCGCCAGCAGCTTGGGGGTGGCGGGAGGATACAACGAGCAGTACTTC.

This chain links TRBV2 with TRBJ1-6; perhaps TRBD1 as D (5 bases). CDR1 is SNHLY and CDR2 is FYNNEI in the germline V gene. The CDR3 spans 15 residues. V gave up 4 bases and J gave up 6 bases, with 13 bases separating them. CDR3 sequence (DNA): TGTGCCAGCAGTGTCGGGAGACAGTCTAATTCACCCCTCCACTTT. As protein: CASSVGRQSNSPLHF.

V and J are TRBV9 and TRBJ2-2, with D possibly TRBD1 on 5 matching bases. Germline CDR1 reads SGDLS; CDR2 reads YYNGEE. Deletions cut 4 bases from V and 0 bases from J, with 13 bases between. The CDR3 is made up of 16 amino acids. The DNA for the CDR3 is TGTGCCAGCAGCCCCCGACAGTCTTCGAACACCGGGGAGCTGTTTTTT. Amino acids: CASSPRQSSNTGELFF.